A single sample gave rise to the 12 T cell receptor beta chains below, sequenced in a study of T-cell reconstitution after alpha-beta-depleted transplantation in children. The authors prepared the TCRbeta library with unique molecular identifiers. MiXCR, run by TCRdb on the PCR reads, gives a single entry per CDR3 protein. The sample consists of 800,000 to 1,000,000 distinct CDR3 sequences, 25% to 30% of them appearing once. Sequenced here: PBMCs, mostly from graft donor cells, sampled 360 days after TCRalphabeta/CD19-depleted stem cell transplant. All receptors come from a boy younger than two who had a stem cell transplant for SCID, so the T cells may come from the graft donor.

The J gene is TRBJ1-2, the V gene TRBV4-2; tentatively, D is TRBD1 (5 bases). Trimming removed 3 bases from V and 4 bases from J, with 9 bases in between. CDR1 is LGHNA, CDR2 YNFKEQ, per germline. CDR3 length: 13 residues. The CDR3 spells CASSHGQGYGYTF. As DNA, the CDR3 is TGTGCCAGCAGCCACGGGCAGGGCTATGGCTACACCTTC.

The chain joins TRBV16 to TRBJ1-2; D gene ambiguous. V was shortened by 4 bases and J by 2 bases, with 14 bases between the two germline ends. This CDR3 contains 15 residues. Germline lookup yields CDR1 KGHSY and CDR2 FQNENV. CDR3 region: CASSLLREANYGYTF. In DNA form, the CDR3 reads TGTGCCAGCAGCCTCTTAAGGGAAGCGAACTATGGCTACACCTTC.

The chain joins TRBV5-1 to TRBJ2-3, with 8 bases aligning to TRBD1. The germline V gene encodes CDR1 SGHRS and CDR2 YFSETQ. The CDR3 contains 15 residues. With 2 bases clipped from V and 5 bases from J, the junction kept 7 bases outside the gene matches. The CDR3 DNA is TGCGCCAGCAGCTTCTCGGCAGGGGGCAGAGATACGCAGTATTTT. Its translation is CASSFSAGGRDTQYF. Full variable domain (outside the CDR3, taken from reference TRBV5-1 and TRBJ2-3): KAGVTQTPRYLIKTRGQQVTLSCSPISGHRSVSWYQQTPGQGLQFLFEYFSETQRNKGNFPGRFSGRQFSNSRSEMNVSTLELGDSALYLCASSFSAGGRDTQYFGPGTRLTVL.

The rearrangement links TRBV6-5 to TRBJ2-1, with D uncertain. CDR3 size: 16 residues. CDR1 is MNHEY and CDR2 is SVGAGI in the germline V gene. V gave up 4 bases and J gave up 4 bases, with 17 bases separating them. The CDR3 sequence: CASSFPLWNSYNEQFF. CDR3 nucleotides: TGTGCCAGCAGTTTCCCCCTATGGAACAGTTACAATGAGCAGTTCTTC.

V usage is TRBV13 and J usage is TRBJ2-1; the match to TRBD2 covers 9 bases. CDR1 PRHDT and CDR2 FYEKMQ come from the germline V gene (reference sequence). The CDR3 is made up of 17 amino acids. J gave up 8 bases and V 5 bases, and 16 bases lay outside the gene matches. CDR3 nucleotides: TGTGCCAGCAGCCAAACCACTAGCGGGCCCGCTATGGATGAGCAGTTCTTC. It specifies CASSQTTSGPAMDEQFF.

In its sample, this clonotype was seen a few times. J is TRBJ2-1 and V is TRBV20-1; no definite D call. This CDR3 is built from 14 residues. Germline V gene sequence: CDR1 DFQATT, CDR2 SNEGSKA (reference sequence). The ends were cut back, 5 bases at V and 4 bases at J, with 15 bases in the middle. CDR3 residues: CSAAWPETYNEQFF. The CDR3 DNA sequence: TGCAGTGCTGCCTGGCCGGAAACTTACAATGAGCAGTTCTTC.

This clonotype was seen a few times. The gene calls are TRBV9 and TRBJ1-5; D uncertain. Looked up from germline, CDR1 is SGDLS and CDR2 is YYNGEE. Between the trimmed V and J ends, which lost 0 bases and 5 bases, there was a span of 6 bases. The length of the CDR3 is 13 residues. The CDR3 DNA sequence: TGTGCCAGCAGCGTAGGGGAGGATCAGCCCCAGCATTTT. As protein: CASSVGEDQPQHF.

The sample holds a few counts of this clonotype. V and J are TRBV12-3 or TRBV12-4 and TRBJ2-5; 9 bases fit TRBD2. The CDR3 is 12 residues long. V was pared by 8 bases and J by 4 bases, with 2 bases of the junction left unmatched. The CDR3 coding sequence is TGTGCCAGCGGAGCGGGGGGAGAGACCCAGTACTTC. Translated, it gives CASGAGGETQYF.

The chain has TRBV20-1 and TRBJ2-5; TRBD1 aligns across 8 bases. Germline CDR1 is DFQATT and CDR2 is SNEGSKA (reference sequence). After removal of 0 bases from V and 4 bases from J, the junction contained 7 bases not matched to a gene. CDR3 length: 15 residues. The CDR3 DNA reads TGCAGTGCTAGAGACCGACAGGGGATGGGAGAGACCCAGTACTTC. Translated, it gives CSARDRQGMGETQYF.

This clonotype was counted between two and nine times. CDR3 in amino acids: CASSSLGTVNSPLHF. The DNA for the CDR3 is TGTGCCAGCAGTTCGCTCGGGACCGTGAATTCACCCCTCCACTTT. This chain links TRBV12-3 or TRBV12-4 with TRBJ1-6; D may be TRBD1 (5 bases). Trimming cost V 4 bases and J 7 bases, with 14 bases left between them. This CDR3 has 15 amino acids.

The rearrangement joins TRBV4-2 to TRBJ2-5; 7 bases map to TRBD1. This CDR3 is 16 amino acids long. The germline CDR1 and CDR2 sequences are LGHNA and YNFKEQ. With 0 bases clipped from V and 7 bases from J, the junction kept 11 bases outside the gene matches. The CDR3 DNA sequence: TGTGCCAGCAGCCAAGACCCAGGGGGTCCTCGTCGGACCCAGTACTTC. Protein sequence: CASSQDPGGPRRTQYF.

V usage is TRBV10-3 and J usage is TRBJ2-3; a possible D gene is TRBD1 (6 bases). The CDR3 runs to 12 residues. Germline CDR1 reads ENHRY; CDR2 reads SYGVKD. Trimming pared 6 bases from V and 5 bases from J, leaving 9 bases between. CDR3 in amino acids: CAIRKGEDTQYF. The CDR3, as DNA: TGTGCCATCAGGAAGGGGGAAGATACGCAGTATTTT.